Presented here are 3 T cell receptor beta chains from one specimen sequenced in a study of PD-L1 blockade in urothelial cancer. Assay: immunoSEQ multiplex PCR; the TCRdb copy retains only in-frame clones and omits some. The table has 2,500 to 3,000 clones, 30% to 40% seen once. Source: tumor tissue, taken before atezolizumab (anti-PD-L1) treatment. These receptors were taken from a man between 65 and 85 years old with urothelial cancer.

V gene TRBV4-1 combines with J gene TRBJ1-4; the D is unclear. V was shortened by 3 bases and J by 7 bases, with 9 bases between the two germline ends. CDR1 is MGHRA and CDR2 is YSYEKL in the germline V gene. The CDR3 contains 13 residues. CDR3: CASSQYETEKLFF. The CDR3 nucleotides read TGCGCCAGCAGCCAGTACGAGACTGAAAAACTGTTTTTT.

This clone was found a few times. The chain recombines TRBV19 with TRBJ1-5; D ambiguous. The V end was cut by 4 bases, the J end by 3 bases, with 10 bases between. Germline V lookup: CDR1 LNHDA, CDR2 SQIVND (reference sequence). The CDR3 consists of 14 residues. In nucleotides, the CDR3 is TGTGCCAGTAGTAGGTGGGAGTTCAATCAGCCCCAGCATTTT. Translated, it gives CASSRWEFNQPQHF.

This clone is judged large. The chain joins TRBV6-8 to TRBJ2-7, with 8 positions matching TRBD1. The germline gives CDR1 MNHGY, CDR2 SAAAGT. This CDR3 region has 13 residues. V was clipped by 10 bases and J by 6 bases; unmatched bases: 11. In DNA, the CDR3 is TGTGCCACGGCCTCGGACAGGGTGAGCGAGCAGTACTTC. This encodes CATASDRVSEQYF.